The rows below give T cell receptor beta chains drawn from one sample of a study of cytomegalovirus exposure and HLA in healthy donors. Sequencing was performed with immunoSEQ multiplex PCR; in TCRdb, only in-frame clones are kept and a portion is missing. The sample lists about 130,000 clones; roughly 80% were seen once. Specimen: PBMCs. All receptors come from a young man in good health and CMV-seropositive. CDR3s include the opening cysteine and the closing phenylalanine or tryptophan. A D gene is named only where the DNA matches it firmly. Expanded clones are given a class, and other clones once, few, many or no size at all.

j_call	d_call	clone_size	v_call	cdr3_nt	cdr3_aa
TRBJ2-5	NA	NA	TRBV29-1	TGCAGCGCGACACAGGGCGGGGAGACCCAGTACTTC	CSATQGGETQYF
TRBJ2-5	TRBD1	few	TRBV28	TGTGCCAGCAGTTATACACTGGGACAGGGGGGACAGACCCAGTACTTC	CASSYTLGQGGQTQYF
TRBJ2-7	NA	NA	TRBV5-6	TGTGCCAGCACCATGAGACTTCGGGAAAGCTCCTACGAGCAGTACTTC	CASTMRLRESSYEQYF
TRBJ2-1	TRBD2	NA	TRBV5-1	TGCGCCAGCAGCGTTAGCGGGGGTCAATACAATGAGCAGTTCTTC	CASSVSGGQYNEQFF
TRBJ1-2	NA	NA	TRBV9	TGTGCCAGCAGCACCTCAGGGGCCGTCTATGGCTACACCTTC	CASSTSGAVYGYTF
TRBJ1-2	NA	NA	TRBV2	TGTGCCAGCAGAGCCGGACAGTCCTTACATGGCTACACCTTC	CASRAGQSLHGYTF
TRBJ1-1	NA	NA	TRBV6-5	TGTGCCACAGTTATGAACACTGAAGCTTTCTTT	CATVMNTEAFF
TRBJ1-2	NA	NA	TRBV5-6	TGTGCCAGCACCCCTGGTAGTAGCTATGGCTACACCTTC	CASTPGSSYGYTF
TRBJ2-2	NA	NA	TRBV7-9	TGTGCCAGCAGCGCTCCCGAGACCGGGGAGCTGTTTTTT	CASSAPETGELFF
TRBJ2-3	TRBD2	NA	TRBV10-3	TGTGCCATCACCCCTAGCGGGGACTCTAGCACAGATACGCAGTATTTT	CAITPSGDSSTDTQYF
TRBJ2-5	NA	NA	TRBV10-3	TGTGCCATCAGTGGAGGGACTCAAGAGACCCAGTACTTC	CAISGGTQETQYF
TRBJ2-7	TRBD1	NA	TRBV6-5	TGTGCCAGCAGGGGGACAGGCCCCTACGAGCAGTACTTC	CASRGTGPYEQYF
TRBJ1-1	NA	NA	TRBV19	TGTGCCAGTAGTAGCAGAACCACGGGGAACACTGAAGCTTTCTTT	CASSSRTTGNTEAFF
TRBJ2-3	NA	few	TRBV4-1	TGCGCCAGCAGCCAAGTAGCGGAAACAGATACGCAGTATTTT	CASSQVAETDTQYF
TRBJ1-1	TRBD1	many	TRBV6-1	TGTGCCAGCAGTGAAGAAGGGACAGGGGGCACTGAAGCTTTCTTT	CASSEEGTGGTEAFF
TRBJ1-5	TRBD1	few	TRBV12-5	TGTGCTAGTGGTTTAACAGGGGTTGGTAGCAATCAGCCCCAGCATTTT	CASGLTGVGSNQPQHF
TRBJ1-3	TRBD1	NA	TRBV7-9	TGTGCCAGCAGCCAAGAACAGGGGGCTGGAAACACCATATATTTT	CASSQEQGAGNTIYF
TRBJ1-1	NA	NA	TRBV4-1	TGCGCCAGCAGCCAACAACCTGGCCTTGGGGGGGACACTGAAGCTTTCTTT	CASSQQPGLGGDTEAFF
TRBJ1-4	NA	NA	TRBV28	TGTGCCACCCTTGTAACAGGGAGCCTGAAACTGTTTTTT	CATLVTGSLKLFF
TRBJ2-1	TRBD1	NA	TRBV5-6	TGTGCCAGCAAATCCGAGAGGGACAGGGTGGAAAATGAGCAGTTCTTC	CASKSERDRVENEQFF
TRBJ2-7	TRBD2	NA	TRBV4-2	TGTGCCAGCAGCCGCTTCTACCAAGGGAGGGACGAGCAGTACTTC	CASSRFYQGRDEQYF
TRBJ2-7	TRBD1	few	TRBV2	TGTGCCAGTTCGGACAGGGGCTACGAGCAGTACTTC	CASSDRGYEQYF